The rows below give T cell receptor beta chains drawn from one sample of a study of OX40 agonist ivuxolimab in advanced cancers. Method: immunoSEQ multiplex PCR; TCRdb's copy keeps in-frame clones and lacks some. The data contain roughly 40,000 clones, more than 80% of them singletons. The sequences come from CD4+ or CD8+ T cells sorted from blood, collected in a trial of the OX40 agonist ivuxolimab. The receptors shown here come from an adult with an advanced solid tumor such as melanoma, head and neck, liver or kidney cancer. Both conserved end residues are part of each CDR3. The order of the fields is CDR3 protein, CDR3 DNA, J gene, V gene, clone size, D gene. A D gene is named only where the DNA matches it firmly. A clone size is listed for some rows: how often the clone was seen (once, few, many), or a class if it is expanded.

CDR3 protein: CATLLYQTSGELGANVLTF; CDR3 DNA: TGTGCCACCCTTCTCTACCAGACTAGCGGGGAGCTAGGGGCCAACGTCCTGACTTTC; J gene: TRBJ2-6; V gene: TRBV6-4; clone size: -; D gene: TRBD2
CDR3 protein: CASSPLQGGSTEAFF; CDR3 DNA: TGTGCCAGCTCACCACTGCAAGGAGGTAGCACTGAAGCTTTCTTT; J gene: TRBJ1-1; V gene: TRBV18; clone size: once; D gene: -
CDR3 protein: CASSQTGTQNQPQHF; CDR3 DNA: TGTGCCAGCAGCCAAACCGGGACACAGAATCAGCCCCAGCATTTT; J gene: TRBJ1-5; V gene: TRBV4-2; clone size: -; D gene: -
CDR3 protein: CASSLSKGTGASQETQYF; CDR3 DNA: TGTGCCAGCAGCTTATCCAAAGGGACAGGTGCCTCCCAAGAGACCCAGTACTTC; J gene: TRBJ2-5; V gene: TRBV7-9; clone size: once; D gene: TRBD1
CDR3 protein: CASSEQGLNTGELFF; CDR3 DNA: TGTGCCAGCAGTGAACAGGGATTAAACACCGGGGAGCTGTTTTTT; J gene: TRBJ2-2; V gene: TRBV2; clone size: once; D gene: -
CDR3 protein: CASSQGSRVGTVYGYTF; CDR3 DNA: TGCGCCAGCAGCCAAGGAAGTAGGGTTGGTACAGTCTATGGCTACACCTTC; J gene: TRBJ1-2; V gene: TRBV4-1; clone size: -; D gene: -
CDR3 protein: CASSDGPEAFF; CDR3 DNA: TGTGCCAGCAGTGATGGCCCTGAAGCTTTCTTT; J gene: TRBJ1-1; V gene: TRBV6-1; clone size: -; D gene: -
CDR3 protein: CASSPGLRQETQYF; CDR3 DNA: TGTGCCAGCAGCCCAGGGCTGCGACAAGAGACCCAGTACTTC; J gene: TRBJ2-5; V gene: TRBV7-2; clone size: -; D gene: -
CDR3 protein: CAWSLRLLGRLNTEAFF; CDR3 DNA: TGTGCCTGGAGTCTGCGCCTCCTAGGCAGACTGAACACTGAAGCTTTCTTT; J gene: TRBJ1-1; V gene: TRBV30; clone size: -; D gene: -
CDR3 protein: CARSLGSNQPQHF; CDR3 DNA: TGTGCCAGGTCTTTAGGGAGCAATCAGCCCCAGCATTTT; J gene: TRBJ1-5; V gene: TRBV19; clone size: -; D gene: -
CDR3 protein: CASSQDLAGINPYEQYF; CDR3 DNA: TGTGCCAGCAGCCAAGATTTGGCAGGAATCAATCCCTACGAGCAGTACTTC; J gene: TRBJ2-7; V gene: TRBV4-2; clone size: -; D gene: -
CDR3 protein: CASSLGGGYEAFF; CDR3 DNA: TGTGCCAGCAGCCTTGGGGGGGGCTACGAAGCTTTCTTT; J gene: TRBJ1-1; V gene: TRBV28; clone size: -; D gene: -
CDR3 protein: CASSLSVPKGNQPQHF; CDR3 DNA: TGTGCCAGCAGTTTATCTGTCCCTAAGGGCAATCAGCCCCAGCATTTT; J gene: TRBJ1-5; V gene: TRBV27; clone size: -; D gene: -
CDR3 protein: CASSTTGGYGYTF; CDR3 DNA: TGTGCCAGCAGCACTACAGGGGGCTATGGCTACACCTTC; J gene: TRBJ1-2; V gene: TRBV28; clone size: -; D gene: TRBD1
CDR3 protein: CASTPTRANTGELFF; CDR3 DNA: TGTGCCAGCACTCCGACTAGGGCGAACACCGGGGAGCTGTTTTTT; J gene: TRBJ2-2; V gene: TRBV6-1; clone size: -; D gene: -
CDR3 protein: CAIPPPRTSGGGNEQFF; CDR3 DNA: TGTGCCATTCCCCCGCCAAGGACTAGCGGAGGAGGCAATGAGCAGTTCTTC; J gene: TRBJ2-1; V gene: TRBV21-1; clone size: -; D gene: -
CDR3 protein: CASSPPKGRRKTQYF; CDR3 DNA: TGTGCCAGCTCACCTCCAAAGGGACGGCGAAAGACGCAGTATTTT; J gene: TRBJ2-3; V gene: TRBV18; clone size: -; D gene: -
CDR3 protein: CASKRQGDAKNIQYF; CDR3 DNA: TGTGCCAGTAAAAGGCAGGGGGATGCCAAAAACATTCAGTACTTC; J gene: TRBJ2-4; V gene: TRBV19; clone size: -; D gene: TRBD1
CDR3 protein: CASSFFHLTDINYGYTF; CDR3 DNA: TGTGCCAGCAGCTTCTTCCACCTCACTGATATAAACTATGGCTACACCTTC; J gene: TRBJ1-2; V gene: TRBV5-4; clone size: -; D gene: -
CDR3 protein: CASSLGQTGDTYEQYF; CDR3 DNA: TGTGCCAGCAGTTTAGGACAGACCGGCGATACCTACGAGCAGTACTTC; J gene: TRBJ2-7; V gene: TRBV27; clone size: once; D gene: -
CDR3 protein: CASRLRVRETQYF; CDR3 DNA: TGTGCCAGCAGACTCAGGGTTCGGGAGACCCAGTACTTC; J gene: TRBJ2-5; V gene: TRBV2; clone size: -; D gene: -
CDR3 protein: CASSSSGGPHNEQFF; CDR3 DNA: TGCGCCAGCAGTAGTTCGGGAGGGCCCCACAATGAGCAGTTCTTC; J gene: TRBJ2-1; V gene: TRBV10-2; clone size: -; D gene: TRBD2
CDR3 protein: CASSPETLNTEAFF; CDR3 DNA: TGTGCCAGCTCACCAGAGACACTGAACACTGAAGCTTTCTTT; J gene: TRBJ1-1; V gene: TRBV18; clone size: -; D gene: -
CDR3 protein: CASSLEATGTTEAFF; CDR3 DNA: TGCGCCAGCAGCTTGGAAGCCACAGGGACCACTGAAGCTTTCTTT; J gene: TRBJ1-1; V gene: TRBV5-1; clone size: once; D gene: -
CDR3 protein: CATSSRGWSGRPHEQFF; CDR3 DNA: TGTGCCACCAGCAGCAGAGGGTGGAGCGGGAGACCCCATGAGCAGTTCTTC; J gene: TRBJ2-1; V gene: TRBV15; clone size: -; D gene: TRBD2
CDR3 protein: CASRDSTASSGNTIYF; CDR3 DNA: TGTGCCAGCAGGGACTCGACGGCCAGCTCTGGAAACACCATATATTTT; J gene: TRBJ1-3; V gene: TRBV6-6; clone size: -; D gene: -
CDR3 protein: CASSEQGLRTQYF; CDR3 DNA: TGTGCCAGCAGTGAACAGGGGCTTCGGACCCAGTACTTC; J gene: TRBJ2-5; V gene: TRBV27; clone size: -; D gene: TRBD1
CDR3 protein: CASSSYQAVQYF; CDR3 DNA: TGTGCCAGCAGTTCCTACCAGGCGGTTCAGTACTTC; J gene: TRBJ2-4; V gene: TRBV28; clone size: -; D gene: -
CDR3 protein: CASSLAGANEKLFF; CDR3 DNA: TGTGCCAGCAGTTTAGCAGGGGCTAATGAAAAACTGTTTTTT; J gene: TRBJ1-4; V gene: TRBV27; clone size: -; D gene: -